This is a list of T cell receptor beta chains from one sample in a study of blood T cell repertoires in COVID-19. Data came from immunoSEQ multiplex PCR; TCRdb stores just in-frame clones and leaves some out. The table lists roughly 220,000 clones, 80% to 90% of them singletons, with 3% to 3.5% in the top ten. The sequencing sample was made of PBMCs or T cells enriched from blood (not recorded which). Receptors were obtained from a woman aged 18-29 years in a cohort exposed to, infected with or recovered from COVID-19 (not recorded which). Each CDR3 is given with its conserved first and last residue. Fields, in order: CDR3 DNA, CDR3 protein, D gene, clone size, J gene, V gene. The D gene is left open where the match is weak. Part of the rows lack a size; the others show once, few, many or a class for expanded clones.

CDR3 DNA: TGTGCCAGCAGCCAAGAGATCGCAGGGACTGAAGCTTTCTTT
CDR3 protein: CASSQEIAGTEAFF
D gene: .
clone size: .
J gene: TRBJ1-1
V gene: TRBV3-1/TRBV3-2

CDR3 DNA: TGTGCCATCAGACGCGGCACTGAAGCTTTCTTT
CDR3 protein: CAIRRGTEAFF
D gene: .
clone size: .
J gene: TRBJ1-1
V gene: TRBV10-3

CDR3 DNA: TGTGCCAGCAGCGTATCCCAGCGGGGTAACAATGAGCAGTTCTTC
CDR3 protein: CASSVSQRGNNEQFF
D gene: TRBD2
clone size: .
J gene: TRBJ2-1
V gene: TRBV9

CDR3 DNA: TGTGCCAGCAGCTTTCGTAGCGGGGGTAGGAATGAGCAGTTCTTC
CDR3 protein: CASSFRSGGRNEQFF
D gene: TRBD2
clone size: .
J gene: TRBJ2-1
V gene: TRBV13

CDR3 DNA: TGTGCCAGCATCCCTTATGGCGGGTTTAACTATGGCTACACCTTC
CDR3 protein: CASIPYGGFNYGYTF
D gene: .
clone size: .
J gene: TRBJ1-2
V gene: TRBV2

CDR3 DNA: TGTGCCAGCAGCGGGACTAGCGGGAGGAGCGATGAGCAGTTCTTC
CDR3 protein: CASSGTSGRSDEQFF
D gene: TRBD2
clone size: .
J gene: TRBJ2-1
V gene: TRBV9

CDR3 DNA: TGCGCCAGCAGCTATGGACAGGGGGCCATCTCCTACGAGCAGTACTTC
CDR3 protein: CASSYGQGAISYEQYF
D gene: TRBD1
clone size: .
J gene: TRBJ2-7
V gene: TRBV5-1

CDR3 DNA: TGTGCCAGCAGCGACGGGACAGGGGGTCAGCCCCAGCATTTT
CDR3 protein: CASSDGTGGQPQHF
D gene: TRBD1
clone size: .
J gene: TRBJ1-5
V gene: TRBV9

CDR3 DNA: TGTGCCAGCAGCCAGGGGTCTAGCGGGGCCGGGGAGCTGTTTTTT
CDR3 protein: CASSQGSSGAGELFF
D gene: TRBD2
clone size: few
J gene: TRBJ2-2
V gene: TRBV3-1/TRBV3-2

CDR3 DNA: TGTGCCAGCAGACAAAGGACTCTAGCGGGAGCGGACGAGCAGTACTTC
CDR3 protein: CASRQRTLAGADEQYF
D gene: TRBD2
clone size: .
J gene: TRBJ2-7
V gene: TRBV7-2

CDR3 DNA: TGTGCCAGCAGCAAGACCCTCCTCGACAGCCTTAATGAAAAACTGTTTTTT
CDR3 protein: CASSKTLLDSLNEKLFF
D gene: .
clone size: once
J gene: TRBJ1-4
V gene: TRBV21-1

CDR3 DNA: TGTGCCACCAGCAGCCAGGCCGGGGGATATAGCAATCAGCCCCAGCATTTT
CDR3 protein: CATSSQAGGYSNQPQHF
D gene: .
clone size: .
J gene: TRBJ1-5
V gene: TRBV15

CDR3 DNA: TGTGCCAGCAGCTTAGCCCGGGACAGATCTAGAGATACGCAGTATTTT
CDR3 protein: CASSLARDRSRDTQYF
D gene: TRBD1
clone size: .
J gene: TRBJ2-3
V gene: TRBV7-8

CDR3 DNA: TGCGCCAGCAGCTACGGACAGGGACCCTATGGCTACACCTTC
CDR3 protein: CASSYGQGPYGYTF
D gene: TRBD1
clone size: .
J gene: TRBJ1-2
V gene: TRBV5-1

CDR3 DNA: TGTGCCACCAGCAGATTCACAGGGGCCCTCACAGATACGCAGTATTTT
CDR3 protein: CATSRFTGALTDTQYF
D gene: TRBD1
clone size: .
J gene: TRBJ2-3
V gene: TRBV15

CDR3 DNA: TGCGCCAGCAGCACCGGACAGGGACAAGAGACCCAGTACTTC
CDR3 protein: CASSTGQGQETQYF
D gene: TRBD1
clone size: once
J gene: TRBJ2-5
V gene: TRBV5-1

CDR3 DNA: TGTGCCACCAGCAGAGATCGCTCCCTCGGGGACGAGCAGTACTTC
CDR3 protein: CATSRDRSLGDEQYF
D gene: .
clone size: .
J gene: TRBJ2-7
V gene: TRBV15